This T cell receptor beta chain was recorded in a study of patients and donors after allogeneic stem cell transplantation. TCRdb recomputed calls from the RT-PCR reads with MiXCR, one row per CDR3 protein. Of about 230,000 distinct CDR3 sequences listed, approximately 14% are singletons. The CDR3 has 15 residues. V lost 4 bases, J lost 1 base, and 14 bases lay in between. CDR1 and CDR2 (germline): SGHDT, YYEEEE. This clonotype has ten or more counts. The specimen was blood, either unsorted or a sorted T cell fraction (not recorded which). V usage is TRBV5-6 and J usage is TRBJ2-5, with D maybe TRBD2 (7 bases). This sequence originates from a human donor who was either an allogeneic HSCT recipient or a stem cell or donor lymphocyte infusion donor (not recorded which). It is not recorded whose cells these are; they may come from a transplant donor. DNA for the CDR3: TGTGCCAGCAGCCCGGGGGGCAGGGGCCAAGAGACCCAGTACTTC. It is translated as CASSPGGRGQETQYF.